This T cell receptor (beta chain) was retrieved from a study of liver allograft versus peripheral blood T cells. Study overall: Comparing T cell receptor repertoires in transplanted livers with those in recipients' peripheral blood was part of the design. Study-level findings and limits: Liver allograft T cell receptor repertoires were reported to differ from peripheral blood repertoires.

This clonotype is medium-sized (0.01 to 0.1%). Antigen specificity is unknown. MiXCR was run by TCRdb on the reads, yielding one entry per CDR3 protein. The table lists roughly 14,000 distinct CDR3 sequences, approximately 22% of them singletons, with around 5.8% in the top ten. Germline V gives CDR1 SQVTM, CDR2 ANQGSEA. This CDR3 region has 14 residues. Deletions cut 4 bases from V and 0 bases from J, with 10 bases between. This chain uses TRBV29-1 with TRBJ1-3; no clear D. This TCR derives from a human patient who had a liver transplant. Some of these T cells may belong to the graft donor. CDR3 DNA sequence: TGCAGCGTTGTGCGCCAGGACTCTGGAAACACCATATATTTT. Amino acids: CSVVRQDSGNTIYF.